This T cell receptor beta chain was profiled in a study of T cell changes during pregnancy in multiple sclerosis. In germline, CDR1 is SEHNR, CDR2 FQNEAQ (reference sequence). V was cut by 1 base and J by 3 bases, with 12 bases left in between. The CDR3 totals 15 residues. Some clones are missing from TCRdb's copy, which holds only in-frame ones; the method was immunoSEQ multiplex PCR. The sample lists over 90,000 clones, roughly nine tenths seen once, with 0.76% in the top ten. This chain joins TRBV7-9 and TRBJ1-1; perhaps TRBD1 as D (5 bases). Sequenced here: peripheral blood, sampled in the second trimester of pregnancy. The TCR comes from a female donor in good health, enrolled as a control in a pregnancy study. The CDR3 nucleotides read TGTGCCAGCAGCTTAGAGGCAGGGTGGGACACTGAAGCTTTCTTT. Translating gives CASSLEAGWDTEAFF.